This T cell receptor beta chain was identified in a study of T cells in women clearing cervical HPV infection. Study findings and constraints: A classifier using richness and V gene abundances reached an AUC of 0.83.

Notes on this clone: The antigen is not known. The CDR3 end lies 3 residues beyond the end of the read and is filled in from the germline J gene.

Assay used: immunoSEQ multiplex PCR; TCRdb lists only in-frame clones, some missing. This table lists some 21,000 clones. This CDR3 region has 17 residues. The germline gives CDR1 KGHSH, CDR2 LQKENI. The rearrangement uses TRBV18 and TRBJ1-2; D remains unclear. Source material: blood buffy coat. The source of this sequence is a woman aged 18-70 years with a cervical HPV16 infection that either progressed to CIN3+ or cleared (not recorded which). Incomplete CDR3 DNA: TGTGCCAGCTCGCTTACGGTACTAGCGGATTCCTACAATGAC. Encoded protein: CASSLTVLADSYND. The CDR3 reads in full as CASSLTVLADSYNDYTF.